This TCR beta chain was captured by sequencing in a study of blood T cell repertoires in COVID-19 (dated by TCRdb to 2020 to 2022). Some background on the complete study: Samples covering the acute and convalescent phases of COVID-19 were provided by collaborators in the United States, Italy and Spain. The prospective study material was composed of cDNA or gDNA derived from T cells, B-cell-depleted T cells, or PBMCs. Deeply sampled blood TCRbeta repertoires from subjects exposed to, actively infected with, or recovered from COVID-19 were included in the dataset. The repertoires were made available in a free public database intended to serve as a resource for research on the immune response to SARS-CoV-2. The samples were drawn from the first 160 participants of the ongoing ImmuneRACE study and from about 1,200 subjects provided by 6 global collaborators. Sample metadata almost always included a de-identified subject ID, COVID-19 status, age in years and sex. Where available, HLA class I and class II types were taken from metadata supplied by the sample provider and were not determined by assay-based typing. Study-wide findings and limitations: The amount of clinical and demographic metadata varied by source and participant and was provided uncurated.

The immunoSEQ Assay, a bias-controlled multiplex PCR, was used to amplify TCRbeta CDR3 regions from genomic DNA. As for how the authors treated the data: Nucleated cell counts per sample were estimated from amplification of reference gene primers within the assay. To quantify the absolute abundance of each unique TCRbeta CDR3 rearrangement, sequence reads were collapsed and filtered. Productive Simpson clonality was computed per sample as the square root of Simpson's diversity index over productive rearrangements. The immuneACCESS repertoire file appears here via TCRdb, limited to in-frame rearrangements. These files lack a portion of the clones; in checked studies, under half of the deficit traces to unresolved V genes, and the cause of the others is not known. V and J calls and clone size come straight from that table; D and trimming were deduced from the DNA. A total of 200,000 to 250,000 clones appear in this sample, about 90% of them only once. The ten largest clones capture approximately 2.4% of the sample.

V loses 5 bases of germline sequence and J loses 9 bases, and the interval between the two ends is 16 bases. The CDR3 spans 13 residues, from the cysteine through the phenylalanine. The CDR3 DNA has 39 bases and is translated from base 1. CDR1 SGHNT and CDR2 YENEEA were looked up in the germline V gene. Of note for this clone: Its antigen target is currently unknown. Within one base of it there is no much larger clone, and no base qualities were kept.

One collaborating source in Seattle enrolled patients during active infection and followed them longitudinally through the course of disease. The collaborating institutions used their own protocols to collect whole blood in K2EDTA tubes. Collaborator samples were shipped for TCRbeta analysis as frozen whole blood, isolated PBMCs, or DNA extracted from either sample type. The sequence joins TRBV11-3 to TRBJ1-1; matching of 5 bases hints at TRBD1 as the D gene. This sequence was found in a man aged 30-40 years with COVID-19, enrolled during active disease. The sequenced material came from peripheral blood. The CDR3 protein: CASSPGFNGQAFF. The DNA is TGTGCCAGCAGCCCAGGGTTCAACGGGCAAGCTTTCTTT.